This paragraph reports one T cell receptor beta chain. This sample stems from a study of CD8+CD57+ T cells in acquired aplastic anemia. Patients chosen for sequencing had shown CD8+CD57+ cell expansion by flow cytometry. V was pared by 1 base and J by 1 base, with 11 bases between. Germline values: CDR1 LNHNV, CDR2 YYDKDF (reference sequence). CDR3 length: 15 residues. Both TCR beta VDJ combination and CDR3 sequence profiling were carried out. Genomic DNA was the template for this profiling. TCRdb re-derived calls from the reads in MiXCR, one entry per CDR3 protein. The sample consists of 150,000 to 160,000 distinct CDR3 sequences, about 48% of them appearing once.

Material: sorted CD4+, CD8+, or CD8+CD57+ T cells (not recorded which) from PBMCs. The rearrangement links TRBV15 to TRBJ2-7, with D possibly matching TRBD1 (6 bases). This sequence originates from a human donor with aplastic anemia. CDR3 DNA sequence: TGTGCCACCAGCAGAGCGGGCGGACAGTCCTACGAGCAGTACTTC. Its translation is CATSRAGGQSYEQYF.